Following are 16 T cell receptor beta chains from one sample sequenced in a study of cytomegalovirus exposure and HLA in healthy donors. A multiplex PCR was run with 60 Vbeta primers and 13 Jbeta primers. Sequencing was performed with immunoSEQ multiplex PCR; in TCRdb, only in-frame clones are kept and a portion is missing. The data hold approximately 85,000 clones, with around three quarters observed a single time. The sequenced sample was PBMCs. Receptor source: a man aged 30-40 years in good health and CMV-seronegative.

This CDR3 reads CASRRNTGELFF. The CDR3 nucleotides are TGCGCCAGCAGGAGGAACACCGGGGAGCTGTTTTTT. The rearrangement uses TRBV23-1 and TRBJ2-2; the D is unclear. TRBV23-1 is flagged as an ORF with uncertain function. CDR3 size: 12 residues. Between the trimmed V and J ends, which lost 6 bases and 1 base, there was a span of 3 bases.

Here the CDR3 reads CASSLAGNGGYTF. DNA of the CDR3: TGCGCCAGCAGCTTGGCAGGGAACGGTGGCTACACCTTC. V gene TRBV5-1 combines with J gene TRBJ1-2; weak D call: TRBD1 (5 bases). The CDR3 is 13 amino acids. V lost 0 bases, J lost 7 bases, and 10 bases lay in between. Germline-derived CDR1 and CDR2 are SGHRS and YFSETQ.

This CDR3 reads CASSLQGREYEQYF. In DNA, the CDR3 is TGTGCCAGCAGTTTGCAGGGGAGGGAGTACGAGCAGTACTTC. V usage is TRBV27 and J usage is TRBJ2-7; a weak D match, TRBD2 (7 bases). With 3 bases removed from V and 4 bases from J, the gap between germline ends came to 13 bases. The CDR3 is made up of 14 amino acids. Germline values: CDR1 MNHEY, CDR2 SMNVEV (reference sequence).

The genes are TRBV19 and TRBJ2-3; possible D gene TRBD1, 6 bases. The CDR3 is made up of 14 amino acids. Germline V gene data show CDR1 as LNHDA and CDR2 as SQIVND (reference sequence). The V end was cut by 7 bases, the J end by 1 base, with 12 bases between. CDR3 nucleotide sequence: TGTGCCAGTAAACGGACAGCCGGCACAGATACGCAGTATTTT. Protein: CASKRTAGTDTQYF.

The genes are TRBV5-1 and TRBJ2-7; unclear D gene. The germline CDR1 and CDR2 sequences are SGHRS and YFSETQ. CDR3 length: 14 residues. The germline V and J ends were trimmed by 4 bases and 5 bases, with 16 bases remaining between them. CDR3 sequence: CASSPGPASHEQYF. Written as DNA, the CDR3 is TGCGCCAGCAGCCCCGGTCCAGCGAGCCACGAGCAGTACTTC.

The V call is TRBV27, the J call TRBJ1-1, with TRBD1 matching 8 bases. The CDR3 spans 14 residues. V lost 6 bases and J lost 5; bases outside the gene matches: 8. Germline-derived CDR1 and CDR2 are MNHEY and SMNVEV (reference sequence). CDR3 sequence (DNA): TGTGCCAGCAGCCTGGACAGGGAGAGGACTGAAGCTTTCTTT. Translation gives CASSLDRERTEAFF.

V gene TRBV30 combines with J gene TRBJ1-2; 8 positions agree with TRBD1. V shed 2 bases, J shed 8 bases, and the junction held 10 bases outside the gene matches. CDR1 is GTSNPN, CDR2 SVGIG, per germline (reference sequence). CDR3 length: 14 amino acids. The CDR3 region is CAWSLQGAFSGYTF. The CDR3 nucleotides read TGTGCCTGGAGTCTCCAGGGGGCATTTAGCGGCTACACCTTC.

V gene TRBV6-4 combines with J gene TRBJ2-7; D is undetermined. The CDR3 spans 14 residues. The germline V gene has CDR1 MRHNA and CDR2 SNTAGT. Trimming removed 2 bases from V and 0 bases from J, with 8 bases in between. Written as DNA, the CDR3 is TGTGCCAGCAGTGACGTCCCGTTCTCCTACGAGCAGTACTTC. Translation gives CASSDVPFSYEQYF.

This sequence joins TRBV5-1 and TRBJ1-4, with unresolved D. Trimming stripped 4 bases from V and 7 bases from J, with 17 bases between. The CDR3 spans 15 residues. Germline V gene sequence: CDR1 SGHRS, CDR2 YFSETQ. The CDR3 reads CASSEMGIGGEKLFF. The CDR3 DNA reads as TGCGCCAGCAGCGAAATGGGCATCGGTGGTGAAAAACTGTTTTTT.

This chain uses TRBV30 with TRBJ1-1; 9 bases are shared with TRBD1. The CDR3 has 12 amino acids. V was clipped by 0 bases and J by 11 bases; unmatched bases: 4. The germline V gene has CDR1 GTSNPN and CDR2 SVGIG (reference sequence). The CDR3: CAWSVGQGTAFF. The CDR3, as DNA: TGTGCCTGGAGTGTGGGACAGGGAACCGCTTTCTTT.

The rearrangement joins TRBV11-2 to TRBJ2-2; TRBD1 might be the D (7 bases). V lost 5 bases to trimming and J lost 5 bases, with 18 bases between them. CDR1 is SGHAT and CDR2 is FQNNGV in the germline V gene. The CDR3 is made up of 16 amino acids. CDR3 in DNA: TGTGCCAGCAGCCGGGGTGAGGAGGGGGCGACCGGGGAGCTGTTTTTT. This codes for CASSRGEEGATGELFF.

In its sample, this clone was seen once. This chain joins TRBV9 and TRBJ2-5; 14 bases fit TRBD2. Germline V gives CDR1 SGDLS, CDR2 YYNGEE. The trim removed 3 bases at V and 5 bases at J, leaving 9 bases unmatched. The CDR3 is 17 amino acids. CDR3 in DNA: TGTGCCAGCAGCGGAGGGACTAGCGGGGGCCGCGGGGAGACCCAGTACTTC. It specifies CASSGGTSGGRGETQYF.

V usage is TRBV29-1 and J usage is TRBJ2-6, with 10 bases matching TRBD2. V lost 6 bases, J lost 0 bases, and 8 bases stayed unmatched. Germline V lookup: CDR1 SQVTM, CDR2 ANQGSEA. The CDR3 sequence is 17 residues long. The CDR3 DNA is TGCAGCGTAGCGGGGGGGGACAGGTTCTCTGGGGCCAACGTCCTGACTTTC. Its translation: CSVAGGDRFSGANVLTF.

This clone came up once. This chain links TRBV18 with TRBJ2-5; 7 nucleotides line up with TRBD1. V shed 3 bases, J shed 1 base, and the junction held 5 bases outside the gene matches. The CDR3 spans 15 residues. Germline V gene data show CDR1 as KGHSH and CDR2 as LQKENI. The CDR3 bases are TGTGCCAGCTCACCCCGAACAGGGGTCCAAGAGACCCAGTACTTC. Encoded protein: CASSPRTGVQETQYF.

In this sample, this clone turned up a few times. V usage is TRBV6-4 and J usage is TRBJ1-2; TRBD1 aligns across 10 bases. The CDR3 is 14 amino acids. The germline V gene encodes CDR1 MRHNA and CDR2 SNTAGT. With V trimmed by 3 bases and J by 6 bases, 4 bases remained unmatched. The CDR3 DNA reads TGTGCCAGCAGTGAAGAGACAGGGGGCCATGGCTACACCTTC. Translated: CASSEETGGHGYTF.

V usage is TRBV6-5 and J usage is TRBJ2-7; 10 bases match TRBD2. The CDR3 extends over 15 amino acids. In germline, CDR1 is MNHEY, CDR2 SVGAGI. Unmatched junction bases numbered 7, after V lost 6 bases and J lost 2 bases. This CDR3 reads CASRLGLADPYEQYF. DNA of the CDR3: TGTGCCAGCAGACTAGGACTAGCGGACCCCTACGAGCAGTACTTC.